A single T cell receptor (beta chain) is shown here with its context. These data belong to a study of blood T cell repertoires in COVID-19. Whole-study context: Both acute and convalescent COVID-19 samples were obtained from the United States, Italy and Spain. The cDNA or gDNA used as material had been derived from T cells, B-cell-depleted T cells, or PBMCs.

As processed by the authors: Nucleated cell counts were estimated from reference gene primer amplification. The repertoire was sequenced with immunoSEQ multiplex PCR; TCRdb's copy has only in-frame clones and lacks some. That table supplies the V and J calls and clone size; D and trimming were determined from the DNA. The sample shows over 150,000 clones, approximately 86% of them seen only once. The Seattle site enrolled patients during active infection and followed them longitudinally. The germline V gene has CDR1 SGHAT and CDR2 FQDESV (reference sequence). This CDR3 is 14 amino acids long. J gave up 1 base and V 5 bases, and 2 bases lay outside the gene matches.

This TCR was recovered from a woman of 80 years or more with COVID-19, enrolled during active disease. Sequenced sample: peripheral blood. The rearrangement joins TRBV11-1 to TRBJ2-1, with 7 bases identical to TRBD1. This CDR3 reads CASSQDRSYNEQFF. Here the CDR3 DNA reads TGTGCCAGCAGCCAGGACAGGTCCTACAATGAGCAGTTCTTC.